This T cell receptor (beta chain) was recorded in a study of beta chain features in type 1 diabetes. Overall study results and limits: Moderate yet significant TCRB CDR3 shortening was seen in Type 1 diabetes patients in all four CD4+ subsets.

Worth noting for this clone: Its antigen remains unknown.

Isolated RNA was reverse transcribed in full, so expressed TCRB transcripts were sequenced. Repertoires were generated with immunoSEQ multiplex PCR, while TCRdb's copy carries only in-frame clones and drops some. The sample contains roughly 150,000 clones, roughly 59% of which appear only once. Sequencing was performed on naive CD4+ T cells from blood. The receptor's source is a man aged 30 to 39 with type 1 diabetes.

The CDR3: CASSLAYDSIQYF. The CDR3 nucleotides are TGTGCCAGCAGCTTAGCGTACGATAGCATTCAGTACTTC. The chain recombines TRBV7-2 with TRBJ2-4; D unresolved. Germline CDR1 SGHTA, CDR2 FQGNSA. This CDR3 contains 13 residues. Trimming shortened V by 0 bases and J by 9 bases, and 9 bases separated the two germline ends.